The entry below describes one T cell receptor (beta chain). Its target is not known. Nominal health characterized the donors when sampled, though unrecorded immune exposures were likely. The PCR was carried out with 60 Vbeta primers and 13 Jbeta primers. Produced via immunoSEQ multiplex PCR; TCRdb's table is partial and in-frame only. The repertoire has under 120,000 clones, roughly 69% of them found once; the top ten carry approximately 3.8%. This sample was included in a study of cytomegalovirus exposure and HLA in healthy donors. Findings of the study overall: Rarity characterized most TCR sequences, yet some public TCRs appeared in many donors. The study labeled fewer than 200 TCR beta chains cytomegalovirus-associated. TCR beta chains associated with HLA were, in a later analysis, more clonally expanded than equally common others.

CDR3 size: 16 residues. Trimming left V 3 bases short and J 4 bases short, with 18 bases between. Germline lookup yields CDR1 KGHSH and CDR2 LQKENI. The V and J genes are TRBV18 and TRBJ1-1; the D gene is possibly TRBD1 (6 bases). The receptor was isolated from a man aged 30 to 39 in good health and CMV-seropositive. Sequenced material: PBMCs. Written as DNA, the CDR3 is TGTGCCAGCTCACCCCCAAGGGGGACGAGGGGCACTGAAGCTTTCTTT. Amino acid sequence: CASSPPRGTRGTEAFF.